This TCR beta chain was found in a study of blood T cell repertoires in COVID-19. Across the whole study: Acute and convalescent COVID-19 samples came from the United States, Italy and Spain. Nucleic acid was either cDNA or gDNA, and it came from T cells, B-cell-depleted T cells, or PBMCs.

The V gene's germline CDR1 is SGHRS and CDR2 YFSETQ. The CDR3 loop spans 14 amino acids. Trimming took off 2 bases at V and 3 bases at J, with 12 bases between the two ends. In the original processing: Amplified reference gene primers provided the basis for estimating nucleated cell counts. Assay: immunoSEQ multiplex PCR; the TCRdb copy retains only in-frame clones and omits some. V, J and clone size are those of that table, while D and trimming were read from the DNA. The repertoire holds some 320,000 clones, with roughly 85% as singletons. Sequenced input: peripheral blood. The chain combines TRBV5-1 with TRBJ2-7; tentative D call: TRBD1 (6 bases). This receptor was identified in a human donor in a cohort sampled during active COVID-19. The CDR3 coding sequence is TGCGCCAGCAGCTTCAGGGGAGAGTACTACGAGCAGTACTTC. Translated, it gives CASSFRGEYYEQYF.